The following is a TCR beta chain sequence with its context. The junction had 8 bases not matched to a gene; V was cut back by 3 bases and J by 2 bases. The CDR3 totals 16 residues. Germline CDR1 MNHNS, CDR2 SASEGT. TCRdb's table, derived via immunoSEQ multiplex PCR, lists solely in-frame clones and lacks some. The table has approximately 100,000 clones, over 75% seen once. This entry is derived from a study of T cell responses to AZD1222 COVID-19 vaccine. The TCR originated in an adult in good health. J is TRBJ2-7 and V is TRBV6-1; 9 bases match TRBD1. The specimen comprised peripheral blood, sampled on day 0 of MenACWY control vaccination. The chain's CDR3 is CASSERDRAGAYEQYF. The CDR3 nucleotides read TGTGCCAGCAGTGAGAGGGACAGGGCGGGTGCCTACGAGCAGTACTTC.